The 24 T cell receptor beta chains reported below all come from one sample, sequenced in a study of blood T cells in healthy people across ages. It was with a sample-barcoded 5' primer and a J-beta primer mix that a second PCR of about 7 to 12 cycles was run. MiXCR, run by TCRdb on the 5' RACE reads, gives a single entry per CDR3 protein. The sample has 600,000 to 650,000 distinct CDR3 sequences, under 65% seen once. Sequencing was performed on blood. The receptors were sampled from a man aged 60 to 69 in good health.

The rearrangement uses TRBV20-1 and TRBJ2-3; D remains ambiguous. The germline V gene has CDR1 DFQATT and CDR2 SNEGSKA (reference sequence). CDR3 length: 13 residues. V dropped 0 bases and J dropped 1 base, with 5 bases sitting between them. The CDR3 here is CSAREAGTDTQYF. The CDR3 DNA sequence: TGCAGTGCTAGAGAGGCCGGCACAGATACGCAGTATTTT.

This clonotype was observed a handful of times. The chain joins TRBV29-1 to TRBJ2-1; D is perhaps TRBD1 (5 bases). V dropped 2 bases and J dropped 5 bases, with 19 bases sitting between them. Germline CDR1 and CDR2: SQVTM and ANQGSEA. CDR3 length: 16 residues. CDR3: CSVERGISPENNEQFF. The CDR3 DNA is TGCAGCGTTGAAAGGGGAATCTCCCCGGAGAACAATGAGCAGTTCTTC.

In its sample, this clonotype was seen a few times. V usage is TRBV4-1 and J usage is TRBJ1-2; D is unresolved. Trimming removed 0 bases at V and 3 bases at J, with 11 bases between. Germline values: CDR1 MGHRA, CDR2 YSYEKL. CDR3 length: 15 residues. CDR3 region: CASSQEPAVDYGYTF. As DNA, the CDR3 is TGCGCCAGCAGCCAAGAGCCCGCGGTCGACTATGGCTACACCTTC.

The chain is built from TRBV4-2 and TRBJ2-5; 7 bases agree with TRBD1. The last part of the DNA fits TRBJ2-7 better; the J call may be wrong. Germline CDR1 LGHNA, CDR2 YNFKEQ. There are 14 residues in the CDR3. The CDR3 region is CASSPEQGLYEQYF. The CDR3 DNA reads TGTGCCAGCAGCCCCGAACAGGGGCTATACGAGCAGTACTTC.

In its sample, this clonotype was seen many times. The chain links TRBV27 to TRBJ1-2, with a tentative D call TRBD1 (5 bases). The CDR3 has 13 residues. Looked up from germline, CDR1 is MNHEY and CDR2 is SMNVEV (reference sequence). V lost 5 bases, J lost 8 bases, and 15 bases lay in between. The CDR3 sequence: CASSALGGNGYTF. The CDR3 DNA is TGTGCCAGCAGTGCCCTCGGGGGTAACGGCTACACCTTC.

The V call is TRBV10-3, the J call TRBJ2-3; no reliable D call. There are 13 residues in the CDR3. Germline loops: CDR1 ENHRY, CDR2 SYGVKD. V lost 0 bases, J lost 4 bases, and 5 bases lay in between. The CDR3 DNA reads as TGTGCCATCAGTGAGTCTAGGCCAGATACGCAGTATTTT. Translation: CAISESRPDTQYF.

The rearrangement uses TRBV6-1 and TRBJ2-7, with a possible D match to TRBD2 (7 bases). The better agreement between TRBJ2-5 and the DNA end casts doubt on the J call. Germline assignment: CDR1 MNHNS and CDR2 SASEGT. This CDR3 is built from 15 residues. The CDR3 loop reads CASSGGLAHMETQYF. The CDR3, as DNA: TGTGCCAGCAGCGGGGGGCTGGCCCACATGGAGACCCAGTACTTC.

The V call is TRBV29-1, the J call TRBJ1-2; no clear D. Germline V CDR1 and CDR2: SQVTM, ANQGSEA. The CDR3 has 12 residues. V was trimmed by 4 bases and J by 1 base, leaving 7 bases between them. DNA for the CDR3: TGCAGCGTTGGGAATATTAACTATGGCTACACCTTC. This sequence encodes CSVGNINYGYTF.

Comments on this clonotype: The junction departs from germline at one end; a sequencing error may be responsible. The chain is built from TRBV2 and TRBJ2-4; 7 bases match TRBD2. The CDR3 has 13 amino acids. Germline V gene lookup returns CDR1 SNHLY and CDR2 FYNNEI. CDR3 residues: CASSEGWEGTQYF. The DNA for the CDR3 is TGTGCCAGCAGTGAAGGTTGGGAGGGGACCCAGTATTTC.

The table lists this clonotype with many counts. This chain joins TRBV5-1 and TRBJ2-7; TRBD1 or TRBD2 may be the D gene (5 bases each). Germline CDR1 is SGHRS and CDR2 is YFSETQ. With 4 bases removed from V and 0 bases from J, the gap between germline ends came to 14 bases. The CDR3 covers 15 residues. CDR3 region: CASSVTGGSSYEQYF. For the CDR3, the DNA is TGCGCCAGCAGCGTAACAGGTGGGAGCTCCTACGAGCAGTACTTC.

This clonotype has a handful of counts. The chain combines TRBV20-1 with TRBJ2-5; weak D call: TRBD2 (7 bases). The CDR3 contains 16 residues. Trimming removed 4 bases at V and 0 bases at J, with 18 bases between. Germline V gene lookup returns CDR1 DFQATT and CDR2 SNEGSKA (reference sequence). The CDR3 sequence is CSATRGVAGDQETQYF. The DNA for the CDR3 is TGCAGTGCTACAAGGGGGGTAGCGGGTGACCAAGAGACCCAGTACTTC.

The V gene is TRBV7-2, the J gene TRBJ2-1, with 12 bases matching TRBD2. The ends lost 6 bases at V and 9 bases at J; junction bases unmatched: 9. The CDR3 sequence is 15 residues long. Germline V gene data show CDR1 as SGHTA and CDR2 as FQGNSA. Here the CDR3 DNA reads TGTGCCAGCAGGCGTGCTAGCGGGGGGGCGGTTGAGCAGTTCTTC. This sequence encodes CASRRASGGAVEQFF.

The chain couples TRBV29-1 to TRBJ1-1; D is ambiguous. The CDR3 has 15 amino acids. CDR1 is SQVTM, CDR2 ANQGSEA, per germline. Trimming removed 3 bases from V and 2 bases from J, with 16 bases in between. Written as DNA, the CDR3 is TGCAGCGTTGATTGGGTTGAGCAGCGTAACACTGAAGCTTTCTTT. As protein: CSVDWVEQRNTEAFF.

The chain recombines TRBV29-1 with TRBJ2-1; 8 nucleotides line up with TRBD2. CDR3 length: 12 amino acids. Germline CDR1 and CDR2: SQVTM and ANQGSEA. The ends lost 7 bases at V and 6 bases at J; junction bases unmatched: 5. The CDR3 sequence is CSALRGGNEQFF. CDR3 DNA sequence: TGCAGCGCCCTCCGGGGGGGCAATGAGCAGTTCTTC.

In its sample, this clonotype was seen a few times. The CDR3: CASTWQGSSYEQYF. The CDR3 nucleotides are TGTGCCAGCACCTGGCAGGGGAGCTCCTACGAGCAGTACTTC. The chain is built from TRBV6-1 and TRBJ2-7, with D possibly matching TRBD1 (6 bases). This CDR3 is built from 14 residues. The germline gives CDR1 MNHNS, CDR2 SASEGT. V lost 7 bases and J lost 0, with 13 bases in between.

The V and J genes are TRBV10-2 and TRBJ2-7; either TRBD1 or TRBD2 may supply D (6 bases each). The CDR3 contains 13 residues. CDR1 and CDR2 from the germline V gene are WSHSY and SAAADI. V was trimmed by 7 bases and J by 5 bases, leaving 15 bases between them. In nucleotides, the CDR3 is TGCGCCAGCACTTCATGGGGGGCCGACGAGCAGTACTTC. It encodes CASTSWGADEQYF.

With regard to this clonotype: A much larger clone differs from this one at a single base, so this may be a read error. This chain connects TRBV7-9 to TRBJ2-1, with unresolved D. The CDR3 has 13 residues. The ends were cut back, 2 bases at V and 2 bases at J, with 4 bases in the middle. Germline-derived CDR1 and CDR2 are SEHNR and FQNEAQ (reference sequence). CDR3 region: CASSLRTYNEQFF. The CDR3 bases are TGTGCCAGCAGCTTAAGGACCTACAATGAGCAGTTCTTC.

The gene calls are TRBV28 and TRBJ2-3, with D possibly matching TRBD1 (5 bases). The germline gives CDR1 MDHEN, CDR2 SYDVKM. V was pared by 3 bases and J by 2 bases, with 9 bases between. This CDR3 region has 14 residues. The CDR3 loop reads CASSFDRVTDTQYF. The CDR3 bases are TGTGCCAGCAGTTTTGACAGAGTCACAGATACGCAGTATTTT. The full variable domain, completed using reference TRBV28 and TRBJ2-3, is DVKVTQSSRYLVKRTGEKVFLECVQDMDHENMFWYRQDPGLGLRLIYFSYDVKMKEKGDIPEGYSVSREKKERFSLILESASTNQTSMYLCASSFDRVTDTQYFGPGTRLTVL.

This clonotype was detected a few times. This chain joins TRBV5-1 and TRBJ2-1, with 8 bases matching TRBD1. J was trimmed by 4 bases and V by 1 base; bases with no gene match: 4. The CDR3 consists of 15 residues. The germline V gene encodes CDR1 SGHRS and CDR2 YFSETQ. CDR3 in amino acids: CASSLNRGMYNEQFF. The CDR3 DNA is TGCGCCAGCAGCTTGAACAGGGGGATGTACAATGAGCAGTTCTTC.

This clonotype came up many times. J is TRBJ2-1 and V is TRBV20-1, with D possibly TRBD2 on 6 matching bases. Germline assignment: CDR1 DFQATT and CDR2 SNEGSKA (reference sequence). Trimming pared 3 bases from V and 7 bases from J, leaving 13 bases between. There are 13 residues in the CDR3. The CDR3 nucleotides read TGCAGTGCTAGTTTCAGGGCGGGGAATGAGCAGTTCTTC. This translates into CSASFRAGNEQFF.

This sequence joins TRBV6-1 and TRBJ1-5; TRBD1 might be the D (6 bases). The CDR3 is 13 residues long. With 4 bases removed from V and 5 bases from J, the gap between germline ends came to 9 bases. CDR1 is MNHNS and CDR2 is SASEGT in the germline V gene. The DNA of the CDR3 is TGTGCCAGCAGTGGGACAGCAGATCAGCCCCAGCATTTT. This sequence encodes CASSGTADQPQHF.

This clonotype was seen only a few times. CDR3 region: CSVEYRNYGYTF. DNA for the CDR3: TGCAGCGTTGAATACAGGAACTATGGCTACACCTTC. J is TRBJ1-2 and V is TRBV29-1; D perhaps matches TRBD1 (5 bases). Germline V gene sequence: CDR1 SQVTM, CDR2 ANQGSEA. The CDR3 runs to 12 residues. The V end was cut by 2 bases, the J end by 2 bases, with 6 bases between.

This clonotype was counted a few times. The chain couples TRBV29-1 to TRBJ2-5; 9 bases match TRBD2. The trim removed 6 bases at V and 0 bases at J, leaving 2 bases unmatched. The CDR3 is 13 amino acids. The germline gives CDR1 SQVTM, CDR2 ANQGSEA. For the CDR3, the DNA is TGCAGCGTGTTAGCGGGGGACCAAGAGACCCAGTACTTC. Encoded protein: CSVLAGDQETQYF.

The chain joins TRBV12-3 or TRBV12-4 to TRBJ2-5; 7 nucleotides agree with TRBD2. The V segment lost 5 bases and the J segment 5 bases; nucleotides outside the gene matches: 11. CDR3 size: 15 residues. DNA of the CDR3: TGTGCCAGCAGTCGCCGGGAGGCCGGATGGGAGACCCAGTACTTC. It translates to CASSRREAGWETQYF.